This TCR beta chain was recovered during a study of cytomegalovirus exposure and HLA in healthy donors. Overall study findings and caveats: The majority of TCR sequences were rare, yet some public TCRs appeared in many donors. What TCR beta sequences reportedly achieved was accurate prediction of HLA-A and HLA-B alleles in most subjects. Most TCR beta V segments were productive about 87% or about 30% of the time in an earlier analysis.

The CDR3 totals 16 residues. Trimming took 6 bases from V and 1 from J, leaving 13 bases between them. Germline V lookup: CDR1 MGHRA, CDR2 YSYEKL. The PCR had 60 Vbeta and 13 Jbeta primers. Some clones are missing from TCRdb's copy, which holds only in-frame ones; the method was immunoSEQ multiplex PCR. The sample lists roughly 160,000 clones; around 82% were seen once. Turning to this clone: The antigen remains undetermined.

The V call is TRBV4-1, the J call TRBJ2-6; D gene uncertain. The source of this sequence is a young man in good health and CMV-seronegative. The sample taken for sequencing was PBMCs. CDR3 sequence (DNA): TGCGCCAGCAGTCAACTGACAATATCTGGGGCCAACGTCCTGACTTTC. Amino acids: CASSQLTISGANVLTF.